A selection of T cell receptor beta chains follows, all from one sample in a study of T cells in Graves' hyperthyroidism and ophthalmopathy. TCRdb called the multiplex PCR reads again in MiXCR, with one record for every CDR3 protein. The table includes roughly 380,000 distinct CDR3 sequences, 15% to 20% detected once. The sequenced sample was blood. The receptors stem from a woman between 40 and 55 years old with Graves' ophthalmopathy. Both conserved end residues are part of each CDR3. The D gene is left open where the match is weak. Only part of the rows carry a size: once, few, many, or a class if the clone is expanded.

>TRBJ1-1|NA|TRBV29-1|many
CSAHGSAGDTEAFF
TGCAGCGCCCACGGGTCTGCGGGGGACACTGAAGCTTTCTTT
>TRBJ1-5|NA|TRBV25-1|many
CASSELVRPYSDGRQPQHF
TGTGCCAGCAGTGAATTGGTCCGTCCTTACAGTGATGGAAGGCAGCCCCAGCATTTT
>TRBJ2-4|NA|TRBV12-3/TRBV12-4|NA
CASSQDGLAKNIQYF
TGTGCCAGCAGCCAGGACGGGCTGGCCAAAAACATTCAGTACTTC
>TRBJ2-7|NA|TRBV28|many
CASSFFSPRAGYEQYF
TGTGCCAGCAGTTTCTTTAGCCCCAGGGCCGGCTACGAGCAGTACTTC
>TRBJ1-5|NA|TRBV4-3|NA
CASSQTGGRNQPQHF
TGCGCCAGCAGCCAAACGGGAGGCAGGAATCAGCCCCAGCATTTT
>TRBJ1-5|TRBD1|TRBV30|many
CAWTRKGGIGSNQPQHF
TGTGCCTGGACTCGTAAAGGGGGCATTGGAAGCAATCAGCCCCAGCATTTT
>TRBJ1-1|NA|TRBV25-1|few
CASKGGLGGAFF
TGTGCCAGCAAGGGGGGTTTAGGGGGAGCTTTCTTT
>TRBJ2-7|NA|TRBV28|many
CASTGQIYEQYF
TGTGCCAGCACAGGACAGATCTACGAGCAGTACTTC
>TRBJ1-2|TRBD1|TRBV5-1|many
CASSLGQGAFDYGYTF
TGCGCCAGCAGCTTGGGGCAGGGGGCTTTCGACTATGGCTACACCTTC
>TRBJ2-7|TRBD2|TRBV12-3/TRBV12-4|NA
CASKPGLAAKSSYEQYF
TGTGCCAGCAAACCGGGACTAGCGGCCAAGAGCTCCTACGAGCAGTACTTC
>TRBJ2-7|TRBD2|TRBV12-3/TRBV12-4|many
CASSSLAGAGGTEQYF
TGTGCCAGCAGTTCTCTCGCTGGGGCGGGAGGAACCGAGCAGTACTTC
>TRBJ1-1|NA|TRBV19|many
CASSIRRREAFF
TGTGCCAGTAGTATACGGAGGAGGGAAGCTTTCTTT
>TRBJ2-7|TRBD1|TRBV6-5|many
CASRLTGRGREQYF
TGTGCCAGCAGACTAACAGGCAGGGGGCGGGAGCAGTACTTC
>TRBJ1-2|TRBD1|TRBV27|NA
CASRWGQNYGYNF
TGTGCCAGCAGATGGGGACAGAACTATGGCTACAACTTC
>TRBJ2-7|NA|TRBV6-1|NA
CASSGTEHYEQYF
TGTGCCAGCAGTGGGACAGAACACTACGAGCAGTACTTC
>TRBJ1-6|NA|TRBV9|many
CASSVGSTRGTNNSPLHF
TGTGCCAGCAGCGTAGGATCTACGCGGGGGACAAATAATTCACCCCTCCACTTT
>TRBJ2-6|TRBD1|TRBV3-1|many
CASSLSGGSGANVLTF
TGTGCCAGCAGCCTCTCAGGGGGCTCTGGGGCCAACGTCCTGACTTTC
>TRBJ2-7|NA|TRBV29-1|many
CSVEAASYEQYF
TGCAGCGTTGAGGCTGCATCCTACGAGCAGTACTTC
>TRBJ1-1|NA|TRBV6-5|many
CASSYLGPMNTEAFF
TGTGCCAGCAGTTACTTGGGACCGATGAACACTGAAGCTTTCTTT
>TRBJ2-7|NA|TRBV11-2|many
CASSLLGRSDEQYF
TGTGCCAGCAGCTTATTGGGGAGAAGCGACGAGCAGTACTTC
>TRBJ2-4|TRBD2|TRBV27|many
CASSSGTSGSTIQYF
TGTGCCAGCAGTTCCGGGACTAGCGGGAGCACCATTCAGTACTTC
>TRBJ1-1|NA|TRBV6-5|many
CASSYRRDTEAFF
TGTGCCAGCAGTTACCGCAGGGACACTGAAGCTTTCTTT
>TRBJ1-2|NA|TRBV25-1|many
CASSESGRATYGYTF
TGTGCCAGCAGTGAATCGGGCAGGGCCACCTATGGCTACACCTTC
>TRBJ2-7|TRBD2|TRBV29-1|many
CSVAGLAGSYEQYF
TGCAGCGTCGCCGGACTAGCGGGCTCGTACGAGCAGTACTTC
>TRBJ1-1|NA|TRBV28|NA
CASSDRSLNTEAFF
TGTGCCAGCAGTGACAGGTCCCTGAACACTGAAGCTTTCTTT
>TRBJ1-1|NA|TRBV19|many
CASSTDTHKAFF
TGTGCCAGTAGTACCGACACTCATAAAGCTTTCTTT
>TRBJ2-6|TRBD1|TRBV4-2|NA
CASSQGLQGAQGANVLTF
TGTGCCAGCAGCCAAGGTCTTCAGGGGGCGCAAGGGGCCAACGTCCTGACTTTC
>TRBJ2-2|NA|TRBV7-8|many
CASIRWDTGELFF
TGTGCCAGCATCCGGTGGGACACCGGGGAGCTGTTTTTT
>TRBJ2-7|NA|TRBV6-2/TRBV6-3|many
CASSYPPPPGHFYEQYF
TGTGCCAGCAGTTACCCTCCTCCGCCGGGACATTTCTACGAGCAGTACTTC